Below, 19 T cell receptor beta chains from the same sample are listed, as sequenced in a study of T cells in Graves' hyperthyroidism and ophthalmopathy. Amplified TCR beta CDR3 regions derived from RNA transcripts. HTBI primers drove first-round RT-PCR of the TCR CDR3. One entry per CDR3 protein, called by TCRdb with MiXCR from the multiplex PCR reads. The table lists 700,000 to 850,000 distinct CDR3 sequences, just over 35% of them singletons. Material: blood. Source of these receptors: a woman in her forties with Graves' hyperthyroidism.

In its sample, this clonotype was seen many times. The chain has TRBV7-2 and TRBJ1-2, with D possibly being TRBD1 (5 bases). This CDR3 is built from 15 residues. Germline assignment: CDR1 SGHTA and CDR2 FQGNSA. V was shortened by 2 bases and J by 0 bases, with 10 bases between the two germline ends. The DNA of the CDR3 is TGTGCCAGCAGCTTAAGTACAGGCGCTAACTATGGCTACACCTTC. This codes for CASSLSTGANYGYTF.

The chain links TRBV19 to TRBJ2-7; 9 bases fit TRBD1. The V gene end was trimmed by 6 bases and the J gene end by 5 bases; junction bases not matched to a gene: 14. This CDR3 contains 16 residues. Germline assignment: CDR1 LNHDA and CDR2 SQIVND (reference sequence). This chain's CDR3 is CASSLIFGTGYHEQYF. In nucleotides, the CDR3 is TGTGCCAGTAGCCTGATATTCGGGACAGGGTATCACGAGCAGTACTTC.

This sequence joins TRBV2 and TRBJ1-1, with D possibly TRBD1 on 5 matching bases. CDR1 SNHLY and CDR2 FYNNEI come from the germline V gene. Trimming cost V 5 bases and J 3 bases, with 13 bases left between them. The CDR3 extends over 14 amino acids. The CDR3 DNA reads as TGTGCCAGCAGTACAGCGGGGACTGACACTGAAGCTTTCTTT. It specifies CASSTAGTDTEAFF.

This clonotype was picked up a small number of times. The CDR3: CASSPLGQLAGFSYEQYF. The CDR3 DNA follows: TGTGCCAGCAGCCCTCTGGGTCAACTAGCGGGGTTCTCCTACGAGCAGTACTTC. V and J are TRBV14 and TRBJ2-7; 10 bases fit TRBD2. Germline CDR1 is SGHDN and CDR2 is FVKESK. With V trimmed by 4 bases and J by 0 bases, 12 bases remained unmatched. The CDR3 is 18 amino acids.

The chain employs TRBV11-2 and TRBJ2-2; 7 bases match TRBD1. Germline V lookup: CDR1 SGHAT, CDR2 FQNNGV. After removal of 3 bases from V and 5 bases from J, the junction contained 6 bases not matched to a gene. CDR3 length equals 15 residues. CDR3 nucleotides: TGTGCCAGCAGCTTGGAAGGGGGCTGGACCGGGGAGCTGTTTTTT. Translation gives CASSLEGGWTGELFF.

V gene TRBV6-4 combines with J gene TRBJ2-1, with TRBD2 matching over 14 bases. Germline V gene data show CDR1 as MRHNA and CDR2 as SNTAGT. Trimming at V came to 6 bases and at J to 5 bases, leaving 3 bases not matched to a gene. The CDR3 is 15 residues long. The CDR3 loop reads CASSRGLAGDNEQFF. For the CDR3, the DNA is TGTGCCAGCAGCAGGGGACTAGCGGGAGACAATGAGCAGTTCTTC.

This chain links TRBV6-5 with TRBJ1-5; D remains unclear. There are 15 residues in the CDR3. Germline V gene lookup returns CDR1 MNHEY and CDR2 SVGAGI. V was shortened by 5 bases and J by 4 bases, with 15 bases between the two germline ends. The DNA for the CDR3 is TGTGCCAGCAGTCTCGGTCTTGCCGGGAATCAGCCCCAGCATTTT. Translation gives CASSLGLAGNQPQHF.

This clonotype was found many times. The rearrangement uses TRBV7-3 and TRBJ2-2; 15 positions match TRBD2. V lost 5 bases and J lost 5; bases outside the gene matches: 6. The germline V gene has CDR1 SGHTA and CDR2 FQGTGA. The CDR3 has 17 amino acids. CDR3: CASSRTSGGARTGELFF. In DNA, the CDR3 is TGTGCCAGCAGCCGGACTAGCGGGGGGGCACGGACCGGGGAGCTGTTTTTT.

This clonotype was counted a few times. The chain has TRBV6-5 and TRBJ1-6, with 7 bases matching TRBD1. From germline, CDR1 is MNHEY and CDR2 SVGAGI. V gave up 5 bases and J gave up 4 bases; unmatched junction bases: 2. CDR3 size: 14 residues. Here the CDR3 reads CASSTGQYNSPLHF. The CDR3 DNA reads as TGTGCCAGCAGTACGGGACAGTATAATTCACCCCTCCACTTT.

For this clonotype: This may come from a read error, since a much larger clone is one base off. The V gene is TRBV7-2, the J gene TRBJ1-2; D uncertain. CDR1 and CDR2 (germline): SGHTA, FQGNSA. This CDR3 spans 15 amino acids. The CDR3 coding sequence is TGTGCCAGCAGCTTGGAGGCGCAAGCTAACTATGGCTGCACCTTC. Translating it yields CASSLEAQANYGCTF.

The chain links TRBV4-3 to TRBJ2-7; 7 positions match TRBD1. CDR3 length: 15 amino acids. J was trimmed by 6 bases and V by 4 bases; bases with no gene match: 12. CDR1 is LGHNA and CDR2 is YSLEER in the germline V gene. The CDR3 loop reads CASSPGRGQYSEQYF. The CDR3 region has the DNA TGCGCCAGCAGCCCAGGTAGGGGGCAATATAGCGAGCAGTACTTC.

This clonotype showed up many times. The V gene is TRBV5-8, the J gene TRBJ2-7; weak D call: TRBD2 (5 bases). This CDR3 contains 11 residues. The V end lost 3 bases, the J end lost 5 bases, and 6 bases lay between the germline ends. In germline, CDR1 is SGHTS, CDR2 YDEGEE. The CDR3 loop is CASSWEHEQYF. As DNA, the CDR3 is TGTGCCAGCAGCTGGGAGCACGAGCAGTACTTC.

This clonotype was counted many times. The chain is built from TRBV9 and TRBJ1-5, with D possibly matching TRBD1 (5 bases). The CDR3 totals 16 residues. V was shortened by 5 bases and J by 4 bases, with 19 bases between the two germline ends. Germline CDR1 is SGDLS and CDR2 is YYNGEE. CDR3 amino acids: CASRTVWDQANQPQHF. In DNA, the CDR3 is TGTGCCAGCAGGACGGTATGGGACCAGGCAAATCAGCCCCAGCATTTT.

The chain is built from TRBV7-3 and TRBJ2-6; no clear D gene. The germline CDR1 and CDR2 sequences are SGHTA and FQGTGA. This CDR3 region has 14 residues. V was cut by 7 bases and J by 0 bases, with 7 bases left in between. CDR3 in DNA: TGTGCCAGCATAACGGACTCTGGGGCCAACGTCCTGACTTTC. Translation gives CASITDSGANVLTF.

The chain carries TRBV6-1 and TRBJ2-7, with a possible D match to TRBD2 (6 bases). The CDR3 sequence is 14 residues long. Germline V lookup: CDR1 MNHNS, CDR2 SASEGT. V was pared by 4 bases and J by 6 bases, with 16 bases between. CDR3 protein: CASSVRGRPGEQYF. The CDR3 DNA reads TGTGCCAGCAGTGTTAGAGGGAGGCCTGGCGAGCAGTACTTC.

This chain links TRBV7-8 with TRBJ2-5; 9 bases are shared with TRBD2. With V trimmed by 5 bases and J by 1 base, 8 bases remained unmatched. From germline, CDR1 is SGHVS and CDR2 FQNEAQ. The CDR3 is made up of 16 amino acids. CDR3 region: CASSHPGRGGQETQYF. The DNA of the CDR3 is TGTGCCAGCAGCCACCCGGGGCGGGGGGGCCAAGAGACCCAGTACTTC.

There are a few counts of this clonotype. The rearrangement links TRBV12-3 or TRBV12-4 to TRBJ2-5; D could derive from TRBD1 or TRBD2 (5 bases each). V was cut by 4 bases and J by 6 bases, with 21 bases left in between. This CDR3 spans 16 amino acids. The CDR3 region is CASSSAGTRVGKTQYF. The CDR3 DNA reads as TGTGCCAGCAGTTCGGCCGGGACGAGGGTGGGGAAGACCCAGTACTTC.

In nucleotides, the CDR3 is TGTGCCAGCAGGACCGATGGGACAGGGGCTTTCTTT. The encoded protein is CASRTDGTGAFF. The chain joins TRBV28 to TRBJ1-1; 9 nucleotides align to TRBD1. CDR3 length equals 12 residues. The germline V gene encodes CDR1 MDHEN and CDR2 SYDVKM. V lost 6 bases, J lost 11 bases, and 7 bases stayed unmatched.

This clonotype turned up a few times. V and J are TRBV4-3 and TRBJ1-1, with TRBD1 identical over 7 bases. V was clipped by 0 bases and J by 3 bases; unmatched bases: 4. Per germline, CDR1 LGHNA and CDR2 YSLEER. The CDR3 is made up of 15 amino acids. The DNA of the CDR3 is TGCGCCAGCAGCCAAGATTATGGACAGGACACTGAAGCTTTCTTT. It specifies CASSQDYGQDTEAFF.